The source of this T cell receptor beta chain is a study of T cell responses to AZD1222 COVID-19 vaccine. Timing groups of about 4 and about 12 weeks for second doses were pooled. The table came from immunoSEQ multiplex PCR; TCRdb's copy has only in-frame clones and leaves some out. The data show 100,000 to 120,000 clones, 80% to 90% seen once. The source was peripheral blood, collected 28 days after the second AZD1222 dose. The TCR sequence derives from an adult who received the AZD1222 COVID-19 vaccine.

This CDR3 reads CASSVGAMTGAQNIQYF. DNA for the CDR3: TGTGCCAGCAGCGTAGGGGCAATGACGGGAGCTCAAAACATTCAGTACTTC. The rearrangement links TRBV9 to TRBJ2-4; D possibly corresponds to TRBD2 (6 bases). Per germline, CDR1 SGDLS and CDR2 YYNGEE. CDR3 length: 17 amino acids. Between the trimmed V and J ends, which lost 0 bases and 5 bases, there was a span of 18 bases.